Sequencing of this T cell receptor (beta chain) was carried out in a study of T cell repertoires in ileal Crohn's disease. Study background: From the surgical specimen's inflamed ileum, biopsies were taken as M0.

Points on this clone: The antigen is not known.

General study findings and limits: Compared with non-smokers, active smokers at surgery showed more clonal expansions. Sorted CD8 T cells held more high-frequency clones than CD4.

The data were produced by immunoSEQ multiplex PCR, yet TCRdb's version contains in-frame clones alone and is incomplete. Of approximately 11,000 clones listed, around 86% are singletons. As to time point: inflamed ileum from the surgical specimen. Adults with ileal or ileocolonic Crohn's disease and an indication for resection were eligible. The TCR originated in an adult with Crohn's disease. Material: ileal tissue.

The CDR3 coding sequence is TGCGCCAGCAGCTTGGAAATCGGGAGCACAGATACGCAGTATTTT. It yields the protein CASSLEIGSTDTQYF. The rearrangement uses TRBV5-1 and TRBJ2-3; D not resolved. CDR1 and CDR2 (germline): SGHRS, YFSETQ. CDR3 size: 15 residues. Between the trimmed V and J ends, which lost 0 bases and 0 bases, there was a span of 8 bases.